This TCR beta chain was identified in a study of neurological immune-mediated disorders. Study-level findings and limits: Patients with HTLV-1-associated myelopathy had the highest level of TCR clonal expansion, whereas patients with multiple sclerosis had the lowest level, falling beneath the level found in healthy controls.

Synthesis of cDNA was carried out by template-switch 5'RACE. The reaction used 10-nucleotide random UMIs. TCRdb reprocessed the 5' RACE reads with MiXCR, giving one entry per CDR3 protein. The sample lists 120,000 or so distinct CDR3 sequences; about 3.4% were seen once. This clonotype has at least ten counts. Its antigen is unidentified. Sequenced input: PBMCs. This sequence was found in a woman in her 30s with multiple sclerosis.

The DNA for the CDR3 is TGTGCCAGCAGTCCGGAGGGCACAGATACGCAGTATTTT. The encoded protein is CASSPEGTDTQYF. The chain carries TRBV27 and TRBJ2-3; D is possibly TRBD2 (5 bases). Germline assignment: CDR1 MNHEY and CDR2 SMNVEV (reference sequence). V lost 5 bases and J lost 1, with 7 bases in between. This CDR3 has 13 residues.